Here is one T cell receptor (beta chain) with its context. Its recognized antigen is unknown. No per-base quality is available; no much larger clone lies one base away. The sample comes from a study of siplizumab effects on memory and regulatory T cells (dated by TCRdb to between 2017 and 2020). Background for the entire study: The study looked at the effect of siplizumab, an anti-CD2 antibody, on alloreactive T-cell subsets in allogeneic mixed lymphocyte reactions made from human PBMCs.

On the study overall, not on this receptor specifically: Roughly 80-97% of proliferating CD4+ or CD8+ clones could not be assigned a naive or memory phenotype. Among mappable alloreactive CD4+ clones, the Treg-derived fraction averaged approximately 63% with siplizumab versus approximately 27% in control reactions. Unstimulated naive T cells appeared to be more diverse than memory T cells, and naive cells seemed to make a substantial contribution to the alloresponse. Sequences below about 10^-5 frequency were poorly captured, so only a minor fraction of alloreactive clones could be mapped to unstimulated subsets. The cumulative frequency of alloreactive sequences traceable to unstimulated CD4+ memory T cells was significantly reduced by siplizumab. No functional confirmation was obtained for the suppressive function of proliferating Tregs from siplizumab cultures.

The CDR3 starts with the cysteine, ends with the phenylalanine, and has 17 residues. The CDR3 DNA has 51 bases and is translated from base 1. Trimming removed 5 bases from V and 2 bases from J; the gene matches leave 14 bases unexplained. As encoded in the germline V gene, CDR1 is SGHTA while CDR2 is FQGTGA. Sorted unstimulated T cells, along with proliferating T cells recovered from mixed lymphocyte reactions, underwent TCRbeta CDR3 sequencing. Fresh whole blood from more than 9 HLA-typed healthy donors served as the source for isolating PBMCs. The protocol used for the library was the immunoSEQ multiplex PCR assay. About 10^5 TCR templates per sample were assayed on the deep sequencing platform. Genomic DNA extracted from sorted T cells was used for TCRbeta CDR3 sequencing. Under the source paper's analysis protocol: The R programming language was used for clonal analysis of TCRbeta CDR3 data. Alloreactive CD4+ and CD8+ clones were defined by comparing unstimulated samples with post-reaction CFSE-low samples. Regulatory or non-regulatory origin of alloreactive CD4+ clones was assigned by matching sequences to the sorted unstimulated Treg and non-Treg repertoires. The source is immuneACCESS, and TCRdb retained only in-frame sequences with V and J called. Part of the clones is not carried over; for the studies checked, unresolved V genes explain less than half of this, and the remainder is unexplained. V, J and clone size derive from that table, while D and trimming were established from the DNA sequence. A total of fewer than 65,000 clones appear in this sample, over 90% of them only once. The leading ten clones occupy about 15% of the sample.

Source material: CD8+ T cells sorted from blood. The TCR was taken from a human donor in good health. Recombination linked TRBV7-3 to TRBJ2-7, and 8 junction bases match TRBD1. The DNA reads TGTGCCAGCAGCCCGGGACAGGACAGGCGGGATCCCTACGAGCAGTACTTC. Its translation reads: CASSPGQDRRDPYEQYF.